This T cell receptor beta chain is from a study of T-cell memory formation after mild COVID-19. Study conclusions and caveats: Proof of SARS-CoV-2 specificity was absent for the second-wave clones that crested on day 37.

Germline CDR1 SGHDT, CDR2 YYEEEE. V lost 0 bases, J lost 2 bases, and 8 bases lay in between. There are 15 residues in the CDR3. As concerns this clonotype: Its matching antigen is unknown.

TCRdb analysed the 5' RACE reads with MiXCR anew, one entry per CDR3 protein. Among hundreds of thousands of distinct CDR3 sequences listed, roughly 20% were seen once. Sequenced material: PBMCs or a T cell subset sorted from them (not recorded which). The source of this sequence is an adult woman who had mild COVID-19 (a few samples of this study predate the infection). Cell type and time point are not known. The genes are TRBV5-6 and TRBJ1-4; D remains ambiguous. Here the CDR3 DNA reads TGTGCCAGCAGCTTGGGAATAGGCACTAATGAAAAACTGTTTTTT. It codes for CASSLGIGTNEKLFF.